These T cell receptor beta chains were read from a single sample in a study of blood T cell repertoires in COVID-19. The table came from immunoSEQ multiplex PCR; TCRdb's copy has only in-frame clones and leaves some out. The table lists roughly 300,000 clones, roughly 90% of them singletons. Specimen: PBMCs or T cells enriched from blood (not recorded which). Receptors were obtained from a woman in her 30s who had recovered from COVID-19. The CDR3 runs from the conserved cysteine through the conserved F or W. Fields, in order: CDR3 protein, CDR3 DNA, D gene, V gene, clone size, J gene. D genes are given only for firm matches. A row's size may be missing; if present it is once, few, many or a size class.

CDR3 protein: CASSVEGLSQTQYF
CDR3 DNA: TGTGCCAGCAGCGTAGAGGGGTTATCGCAGACCCAGTACTTC
D gene: .
V gene: TRBV9
clone size: .
J gene: TRBJ2-5

CDR3 protein: CASSESYRGNGNTIYF
CDR3 DNA: TGTGCCAGCAGTGAATCCTACAGGGGGAACGGAAACACCATATATTTT
D gene: TRBD1
V gene: TRBV6-1
clone size: .
J gene: TRBJ1-3

CDR3 protein: CASSQDWAVSGNTIYF
CDR3 DNA: TGCGCCAGCAGCCAAGATTGGGCAGTTTCTGGAAACACCATATATTTT
D gene: .
V gene: TRBV4-3
clone size: once
J gene: TRBJ1-3

CDR3 protein: CASSRGQARRGYTF
CDR3 DNA: TGCGCCAGCAGCCGTGGACAGGCCCGGCGGGGCTACACCTTC
D gene: TRBD1
V gene: TRBV5-1
clone size: .
J gene: TRBJ1-2

CDR3 protein: CAKRGADSYEQYF
CDR3 DNA: TGTGCCAAGCGAGGAGCGGACTCCTACGAGCAGTACTTC
D gene: .
V gene: TRBV2
clone size: .
J gene: TRBJ2-7

CDR3 protein: CASSLGQGNDEQFF
CDR3 DNA: TGCGCCAGCAGCCTAGGACAGGGAAACGATGAGCAGTTCTTC
D gene: TRBD1
V gene: TRBV5-1
clone size: .
J gene: TRBJ2-1

CDR3 protein: CASSPPRGLRGCSPLHF
CDR3 DNA: TGCGCCAGCAGTCCTCCCCGGGGCCTCAGGGGCTGTTCACCCCTCCACTTT
D gene: .
V gene: TRBV23-1
clone size: .
J gene: TRBJ1-6

CDR3 protein: CATSRDRGNQPQHF
CDR3 DNA: TGTGCCACCAGTCGGGACAGGGGGAATCAGCCCCAGCATTTT
D gene: TRBD1
V gene: TRBV15
clone size: .
J gene: TRBJ1-5

CDR3 protein: CASSTGELRTQYF
CDR3 DNA: TGTGCCAGCAGCACAGGGGAACTTCGGACCCAGTACTTC
D gene: TRBD1
V gene: TRBV7-3
clone size: .
J gene: TRBJ2-5

CDR3 protein: CASSAHTSGGASEQFF
CDR3 DNA: TGTGCCAGCAGCGCCCATACTAGCGGGGGGGCCTCTGAGCAGTTCTTC
D gene: TRBD2
V gene: TRBV9
clone size: .
J gene: TRBJ2-1

CDR3 protein: CASGSRILGGELFF
CDR3 DNA: TGTGCCAGCGGGAGTCGGATTCTCGGCGGGGAGCTGTTTTTT
D gene: .
V gene: TRBV9
clone size: .
J gene: TRBJ2-2

CDR3 protein: CASSDWGDYGYTF
CDR3 DNA: TGTGCCAGCAGTGATTGGGGGGACTATGGCTACACCTTC
D gene: .
V gene: TRBV6-1
clone size: once
J gene: TRBJ1-2

CDR3 protein: CASSYSRGGYEQYF
CDR3 DNA: TGTGCCAGCAGTTACTCGCGGGGCGGCTACGAGCAGTACTTC
D gene: .
V gene: TRBV6-5
clone size: .
J gene: TRBJ2-7

CDR3 protein: CASSPSTGNTQYF
CDR3 DNA: TGTGCCAGCAGCCCCAGCACGGGAAATACGCAGTATTTT
D gene: .
V gene: TRBV9
clone size: .
J gene: TRBJ2-3

CDR3 protein: CASSHLAGAGNEQFF
CDR3 DNA: TGTGCCAGCAGCCACCTAGCGGGAGCGGGCAATGAGCAGTTCTTC
D gene: TRBD2
V gene: TRBV11-2
clone size: .
J gene: TRBJ2-1